These 23 T cell receptor beta chains were sequenced from one sample in a study of OX40 agonist ivuxolimab in advanced cancers. TCRdb's table, derived via immunoSEQ multiplex PCR, lists solely in-frame clones and lacks some. The sample lists fewer than 85,000 clones; 80% to 90% were seen once. The source material was CD4+ or CD8+ T cells sorted from blood, sampled in a trial of the OX40 agonist ivuxolimab. The source is an adult with an advanced solid tumor such as melanoma, head and neck, liver or kidney cancer.

This clone was counted only a few times. This chain connects TRBV30 to TRBJ2-1, with 10 bases fitting TRBD2. Trimming cost V 0 bases and J 9 bases; bases outside gene matches: 8. This CDR3 region has 15 residues. The germline V gene has CDR1 GTSNPN and CDR2 SVGIG (reference sequence). CDR3 residues: CAWSVRLAGVGEQFF. The CDR3 DNA is TGTGCCTGGAGTGTCAGGCTAGCGGGAGTAGGTGAGCAGTTCTTC.

Comment on this clone: At one of its ends the junction is not consistent with the germline gene, which may arise from a read error. This chain uses TRBV5-3 with TRBJ2-3; 7 bases fit TRBD2. TRBV5-3 is recorded as an ORF, its role being uncertain. The CDR3 extends over 14 amino acids. The CDR3 loop is CASSFSGSTDTQYF. For the CDR3, the DNA is TGTGCCAGCAGCTTTAGCGGGAGCACAGATACGCAGTATTTT.

The gene calls are TRBV4-1 and TRBJ2-5; D possibly corresponds to TRBD2 (6 bases). Germline V gives CDR1 MGHRA, CDR2 YSYEKL. The CDR3 loop spans 17 amino acids. V dropped 0 bases and J dropped 3 bases, with 17 bases sitting between them. Here the CDR3 reads CASSQDRGGTPKETQYF. Here the CDR3 DNA reads TGCGCCAGCAGCCAAGATAGGGGAGGCACGCCTAAAGAGACCCAGTACTTC.

The rearrangement links TRBV27 to TRBJ1-2, with 8 bases fitting TRBD1. Germline loops: CDR1 MNHEY, CDR2 SMNVEV (reference sequence). This CDR3 is built from 15 residues. The trim removed 4 bases at V and 5 bases at J, leaving 9 bases unmatched. CDR3 sequence: CASSYPEQGAYGYTF. CDR3 nucleotides: TGTGCCAGCAGTTACCCCGAGCAGGGGGCATATGGCTACACCTTC.

V and J are TRBV7-2 and TRBJ2-5; TRBD2 aligns across 11 bases. Trimming removed 1 base from V and 3 bases from J; junction bases left unmatched: 1. The CDR3 consists of 15 residues. Germline CDR1 is SGHTA and CDR2 is FQGNSA. CDR3 residues: CASSLVAGGEETQYF. The DNA of the CDR3 is TGTGCCAGCAGCTTAGTAGCGGGAGGGGAAGAGACCCAGTACTTC.

This clone was seen just once. The rearrangement links TRBV19 to TRBJ1-4, with 8 bases aligning to TRBD1. The CDR3 covers 14 residues. J lost 2 bases, V lost 4 bases, and 0 bases had no gene match. Germline loops: CDR1 LNHDA, CDR2 SQIVND (reference sequence). CDR3 protein: CASSRQGTNEKLFF. The CDR3 DNA follows: TGTGCCAGTAGTAGACAGGGGACTAATGAAAAACTGTTTTTT.

The J gene is TRBJ2-3, the V gene TRBV28, with TRBD1 identical over 8 bases. The CDR3 sequence is 15 residues long. J gave up 4 bases and V 5 bases, and 8 bases lay outside the gene matches. CDR1 is MDHEN, CDR2 SYDVKM, per germline. CDR3 in amino acids: CASSAGQGVADTQYF. Written as DNA, the CDR3 is TGTGCCAGCAGTGCCGGACAGGGAGTCGCAGATACGCAGTATTTT.

The chain has TRBV6-6 and TRBJ1-2; 8 nucleotides match TRBD1. The germline CDR1 and CDR2 sequences are MNHNY and SVGAGI (reference sequence). The junction had 9 bases not matched to a gene; V was cut back by 4 bases and J by 5 bases. The CDR3 spans 15 residues. CDR3 in DNA: TGTGCCAGCAGTTTAAAGGGACAGGCGATATATGGCTACACCTTC. This encodes CASSLKGQAIYGYTF.

The chain carries TRBV29-1 and TRBJ2-2; 10 nucleotides line up with TRBD2. The CDR3 runs 15 residues. Germline CDR1 and CDR2: SQVTM and ANQGSEA. J was trimmed by 0 bases and V by 5 bases; bases with no gene match: 3. The DNA for the CDR3 is TGCAGCGTTTCTAGCGGGAGCTCGAACACCGGGGAGCTGTTTTTT. The encoded protein is CSVSSGSSNTGELFF.

The rearrangement uses TRBV19 and TRBJ1-1; D might be TRBD1 (5 bases). V lost 3 bases to trimming and J lost 4 bases, with 18 bases between them. The CDR3 consists of 16 residues. Per the germline V gene, CDR1 is LNHDA and CDR2 is SQIVND (reference sequence). The CDR3 reads CASSMGPFRTSTEAFF. In DNA, the CDR3 is TGTGCCAGTAGTATGGGCCCGTTTCGGACAAGCACTGAAGCTTTCTTT.

The V gene is TRBV9, the J gene TRBJ2-3; TRBD2 matches at 13 bases. Germline V gene data show CDR1 as SGDLS and CDR2 as YYNGEE. Trimming removed 5 bases from V and 4 bases from J; junction bases left unmatched: 4. The CDR3 extends over 15 amino acids. The CDR3 sequence is CASSATSGRADTQYF. The CDR3 DNA sequence: TGTGCCAGCAGTGCAACTAGCGGGAGGGCAGATACGCAGTATTTT.

V gene TRBV7-9 combines with J gene TRBJ1-2, with 12 positions matching TRBD1. Germline V CDR1 and CDR2: SEHNR, FQNEAQ (reference sequence). This CDR3 comprises 17 residues. Trimming cost V 5 bases and J 4 bases; bases outside gene matches: 11. CDR3 DNA: TGTGCCAGCAGCCCCATCGGGACAGGGGGCGTCGGCTATGGCTACACCTTC. As protein: CASSPIGTGGVGYGYTF.

The J gene is TRBJ2-5, the V gene TRBV2; D is undetermined. Germline CDR1 SNHLY, CDR2 FYNNEI. This CDR3 spans 13 amino acids. V was cut by 7 bases and J by 2 bases, with 11 bases left in between. The CDR3: CASTPRMQETQYF. CDR3 DNA sequence: TGTGCCAGCACTCCAAGGATGCAAGAGACCCAGTACTTC.

The J gene is TRBJ2-1, the V gene TRBV4-2, with TRBD2 as a possible D gene (5 bases). CDR3 length equals 12 residues. With 0 bases removed from V and 13 bases from J, the gap between germline ends came to 10 bases. Per the germline V gene, CDR1 is LGHNA and CDR2 is YNFKEQ. CDR3 coding DNA: TGTGCCAGCAGCCAAGAACGGGGAGATCAGTTCTTC. Its translation is CASSQERGDQFF.

V and J are TRBV6-5 and TRBJ2-5, with a weak D call TRBD2 (6 bases). Germline lookup yields CDR1 MNHEY and CDR2 SVGAGI. The CDR3 extends over 13 amino acids. Trimming stripped 6 bases from V and 5 bases from J, with 13 bases between. The CDR3 protein is CASRWAGGETQYF. CDR3 nucleotide sequence: TGTGCCAGCAGGTGGGCAGGAGGGGAGACCCAGTACTTC.

V is TRBV9 and J is TRBJ2-3; D might be TRBD2 (5 bases). The germline V gene encodes CDR1 SGDLS and CDR2 YYNGEE. Deletions cut 4 bases from V and 0 bases from J, with 18 bases between. The CDR3 extends over 17 amino acids. The CDR3: CASSPTPAGPSTDTQYF. The CDR3 coding sequence is TGTGCCAGCAGCCCAACCCCCGCGGGCCCCAGCACAGATACGCAGTATTTT.

The chain uses TRBV6-5 and TRBJ2-7; D is undetermined. Per the germline V gene, CDR1 is MNHEY and CDR2 is SVGAGI. V dropped 6 bases and J dropped 3 bases, with 12 bases sitting between them. The CDR3 totals 13 residues. As DNA, the CDR3 is TGTGCCAGCAGGATAGCTGTGAACTACGAGCAGTACTTC. Translation gives CASRIAVNYEQYF.

This sequence joins TRBV5-1 and TRBJ2-1, with 10 bases identical to TRBD2. This CDR3 is built from 14 residues. Trimming took 1 base from V and 7 from J; bases not matched to a gene: 2. CDR1 and CDR2 (germline): SGHRS, YFSETQ. The CDR3 bases are TGCGCCAGCAGCTTGCTAGCGGGAGAGAATGAGCAGTTCTTC. This sequence encodes CASSLLAGENEQFF.

V is TRBV5-1 and J is TRBJ2-3; the match to TRBD2 covers 14 bases. CDR3 length equals 17 residues. Germline CDR1 is SGHRS and CDR2 is YFSETQ. Losses at the gene ends were 4 bases for V and 1 base for J; bases not matched to a gene: 5. CDR3 amino acids: CASSASGLAGGTDTQYF. The CDR3 DNA reads TGCGCCAGCAGCGCGTCGGGACTAGCGGGGGGCACAGATACGCAGTATTTT.

DNA of the CDR3: TGTGCCAGCAGCCCGGGACTAGCGGGAGCGGATACGCAGTATTTT. Its protein is CASSPGLAGADTQYF. The J gene is TRBJ2-3, the V gene TRBV7-2, with 14 bases matching TRBD2. The V gene end was trimmed by 5 bases and the J gene end by 6 bases; junction bases not matched to a gene: 4. The CDR3 totals 15 residues. In germline, CDR1 is SGHTA, CDR2 FQGNSA.

This chain connects TRBV5-1 to TRBJ1-6, with 9 bases identical to TRBD1. J was trimmed by 9 bases and V by 4 bases; bases with no gene match: 8. There are 15 residues in the CDR3. Germline loops: CDR1 SGHRS, CDR2 YFSETQ. The CDR3 protein is CASSQEGQGGSPLHF. The CDR3 nucleotides read TGCGCCAGCAGCCAGGAGGGACAGGGAGGTTCACCCCTCCACTTT.

This sequence joins TRBV28 and TRBJ1-6; D remains unclear. This CDR3 region has 13 residues. Between the trimmed V and J ends, which lost 2 bases and 6 bases, there was a span of 5 bases. Germline V gene data show CDR1 as MDHEN and CDR2 as SYDVKM. DNA of the CDR3: TGTGCCAGCAGTTTACCGCCTAATTCACCCCTCCACTTT. It translates to CASSLPPNSPLHF.

This chain links TRBV9 with TRBJ1-2; D is unclear. Germline CDR1 and CDR2: SGDLS and YYNGEE. The V gene lost 0 bases and the J gene lost 4 bases, with 13 bases spanning the gap. This CDR3 comprises 15 residues. CDR3 sequence reads: CASSVVGRTGYGYTF. DNA of the CDR3: TGTGCCAGCAGCGTAGTGGGCCGGACTGGCTATGGCTACACCTTC.